Reported below is one T cell receptor beta chain. There are 14 residues in the CDR3. Trimming removed 6 bases from V and 7 bases from J; junction bases left unmatched: 8. CDR1 ENHRY and CDR2 SYGVKD come from the germline V gene. These data originate in a study of cytomegalovirus exposure and HLA in healthy donors. It was with 60 Vbeta and 13 Jbeta primers that the PCR ran. Assay: immunoSEQ multiplex PCR; the TCRdb copy retains only in-frame clones and omits some. The sample includes 95,000 to 100,000 clones, roughly three quarters of them seen just once. The sample consisted of PBMCs. The chain employs TRBV10-3 and TRBJ2-1; 8 bases align to TRBD2. The sequence was collected from a female donor in good health and CMV-seronegative. CDR3 region: CAISGSGSVNEQFF. In nucleotides, the CDR3 is TGTGCCATCAGCGGAAGCGGGAGTGTAAATGAGCAGTTCTTC.